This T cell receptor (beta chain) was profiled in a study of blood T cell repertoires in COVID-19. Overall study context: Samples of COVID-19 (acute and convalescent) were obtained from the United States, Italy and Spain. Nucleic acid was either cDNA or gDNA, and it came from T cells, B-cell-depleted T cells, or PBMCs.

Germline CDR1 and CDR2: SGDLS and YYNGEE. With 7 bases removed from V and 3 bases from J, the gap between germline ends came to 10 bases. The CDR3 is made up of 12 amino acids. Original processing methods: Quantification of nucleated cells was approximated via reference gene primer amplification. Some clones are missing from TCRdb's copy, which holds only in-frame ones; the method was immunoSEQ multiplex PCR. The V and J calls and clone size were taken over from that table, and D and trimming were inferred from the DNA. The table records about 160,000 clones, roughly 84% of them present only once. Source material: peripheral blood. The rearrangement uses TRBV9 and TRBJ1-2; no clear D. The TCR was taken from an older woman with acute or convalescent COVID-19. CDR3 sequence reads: CASGGEDYGYTF. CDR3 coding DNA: TGTGCCAGCGGAGGTGAGGACTATGGCTACACCTTC.